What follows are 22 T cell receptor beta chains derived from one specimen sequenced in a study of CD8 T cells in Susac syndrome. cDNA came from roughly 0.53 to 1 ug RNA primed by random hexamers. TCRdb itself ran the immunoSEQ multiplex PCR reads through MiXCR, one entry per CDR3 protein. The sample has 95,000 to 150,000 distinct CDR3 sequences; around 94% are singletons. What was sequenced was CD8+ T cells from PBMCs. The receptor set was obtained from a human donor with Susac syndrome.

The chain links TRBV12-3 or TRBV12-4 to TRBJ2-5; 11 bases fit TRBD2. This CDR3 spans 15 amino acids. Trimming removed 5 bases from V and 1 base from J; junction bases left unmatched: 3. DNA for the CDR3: TGTGCCAGCAGTAGACTAGCGGGGCCCCAAGAGACCCAGTACTTC. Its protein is CASSRLAGPQETQYF.

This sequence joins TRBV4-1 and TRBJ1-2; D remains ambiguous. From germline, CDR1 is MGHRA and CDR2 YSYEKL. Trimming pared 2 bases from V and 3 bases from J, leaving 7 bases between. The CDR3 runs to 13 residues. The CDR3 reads CASSQSGDYGYTF. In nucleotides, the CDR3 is TGCGCCAGCAGCCAATCCGGGGACTATGGCTACACCTTC.

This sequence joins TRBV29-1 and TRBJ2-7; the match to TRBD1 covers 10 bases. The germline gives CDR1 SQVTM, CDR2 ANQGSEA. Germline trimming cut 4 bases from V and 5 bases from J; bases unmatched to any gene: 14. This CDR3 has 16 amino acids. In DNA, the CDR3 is TGCAGCGTTGCGGGATCAGAAGGACAGGGGGACCACGAGCAGTACTTC. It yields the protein CSVAGSEGQGDHEQYF.

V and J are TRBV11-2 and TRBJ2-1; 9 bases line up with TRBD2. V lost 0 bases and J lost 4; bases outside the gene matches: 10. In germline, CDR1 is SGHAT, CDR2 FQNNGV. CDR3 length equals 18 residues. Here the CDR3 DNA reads TGTGCCAGCAGCTTAGATCCTTTCAGCGGGGGGCTATACAATGAGCAGTTCTTC. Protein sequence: CASSLDPFSGGLYNEQFF. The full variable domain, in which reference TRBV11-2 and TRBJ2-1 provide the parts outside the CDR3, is EAGVAQSPRYKIIEKRQSVAFWCNPISGHATLYWYQQILGQGPKLLIQFQNNGVVDDSQLPKDRFSAERLKGVDSTLKIQPAKLEDSAVYLCASSLDPFSGGLYNEQFFGPGTRLTVL.

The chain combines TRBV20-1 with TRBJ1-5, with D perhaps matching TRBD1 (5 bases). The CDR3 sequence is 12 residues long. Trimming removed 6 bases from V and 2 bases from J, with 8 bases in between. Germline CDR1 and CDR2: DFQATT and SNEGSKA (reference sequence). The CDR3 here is CSARDGNQPQHF. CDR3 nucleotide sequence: TGCAGTGCCCGGGACGGCAATCAGCCCCAGCATTTT.

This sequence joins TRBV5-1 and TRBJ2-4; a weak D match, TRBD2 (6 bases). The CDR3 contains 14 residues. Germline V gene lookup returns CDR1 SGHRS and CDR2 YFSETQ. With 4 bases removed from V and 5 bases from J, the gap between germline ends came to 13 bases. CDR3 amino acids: CASSPTSGENIQYF. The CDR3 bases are TGCGCCAGCAGCCCAACGTCGGGGGAAAACATTCAGTACTTC.

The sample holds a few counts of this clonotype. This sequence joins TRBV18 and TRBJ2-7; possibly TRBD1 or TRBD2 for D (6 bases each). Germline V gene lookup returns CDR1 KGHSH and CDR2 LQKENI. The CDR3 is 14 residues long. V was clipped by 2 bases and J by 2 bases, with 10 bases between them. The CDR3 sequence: CASSPGRGPYEQYF. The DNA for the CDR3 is TGTGCCAGCTCACCAGGCCGGGGGCCCTACGAGCAGTACTTC.

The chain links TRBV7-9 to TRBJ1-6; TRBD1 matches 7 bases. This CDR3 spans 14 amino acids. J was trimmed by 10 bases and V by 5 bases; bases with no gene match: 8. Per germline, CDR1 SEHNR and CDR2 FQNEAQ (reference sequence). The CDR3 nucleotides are TGTGCCAGCAGCGTGCAGGGGGGAGGGTCACCCCTCCACTTT. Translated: CASSVQGGGSPLHF.

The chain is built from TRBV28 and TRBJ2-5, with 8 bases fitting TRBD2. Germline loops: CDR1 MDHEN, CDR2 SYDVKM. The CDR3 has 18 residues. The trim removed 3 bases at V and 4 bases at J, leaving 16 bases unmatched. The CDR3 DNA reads TGTGCCAGCAGTTTGCCCACCAGCGGGGGAGTTGTCGGAGAGACCCAGTACTTC. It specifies CASSLPTSGGVVGETQYF.

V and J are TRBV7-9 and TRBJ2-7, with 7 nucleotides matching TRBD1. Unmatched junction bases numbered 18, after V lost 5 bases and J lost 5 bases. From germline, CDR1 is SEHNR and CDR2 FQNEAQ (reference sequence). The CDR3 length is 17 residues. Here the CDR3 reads CASSPGQASTLGHEQYF. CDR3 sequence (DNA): TGTGCCAGCAGCCCCGGACAGGCCTCAACCCTGGGCCACGAGCAGTACTTC.

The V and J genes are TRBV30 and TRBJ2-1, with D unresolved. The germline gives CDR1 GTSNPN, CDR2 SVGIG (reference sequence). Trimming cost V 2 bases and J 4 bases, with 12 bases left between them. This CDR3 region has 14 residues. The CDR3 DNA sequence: TGTGCCTGGAGTTTTCCAAGGAGTTACAATGAGCAGTTCTTC. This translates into CAWSFPRSYNEQFF. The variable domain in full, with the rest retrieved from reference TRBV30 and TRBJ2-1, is SQTIHQWPATLVQPVGSPLSLECTVEGTSNPNLYWYRQAAGRGLQLLFYSVGIGQISSEVPQNLSASRPQDRQFILSSKKLLLSDSGFYLCAWSFPRSYNEQFFGPGTRLTVL.

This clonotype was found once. CDR3 in DNA: TGCAGCGTTGAACCCGTCTACGAGCAGTACTTC. Its protein is CSVEPVYEQYF. This chain uses TRBV29-1 with TRBJ2-7; the D is unclear. There are 11 residues in the CDR3. The V end was cut by 2 bases, the J end by 3 bases, with 5 bases between. The germline CDR1 and CDR2 sequences are SQVTM and ANQGSEA.

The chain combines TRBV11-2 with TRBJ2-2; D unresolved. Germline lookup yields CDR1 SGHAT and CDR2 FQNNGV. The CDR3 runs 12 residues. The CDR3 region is CATETVDGELFF. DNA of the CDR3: TGTGCTACGGAGACGGTTGACGGGGAGCTGTTTTTT.

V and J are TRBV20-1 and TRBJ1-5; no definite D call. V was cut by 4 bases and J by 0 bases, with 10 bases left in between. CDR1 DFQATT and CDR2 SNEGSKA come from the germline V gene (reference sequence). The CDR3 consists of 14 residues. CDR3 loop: CSAKSENSNQPQHF. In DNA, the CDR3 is TGCAGTGCTAAAAGCGAAAATAGCAATCAGCCCCAGCATTTT.

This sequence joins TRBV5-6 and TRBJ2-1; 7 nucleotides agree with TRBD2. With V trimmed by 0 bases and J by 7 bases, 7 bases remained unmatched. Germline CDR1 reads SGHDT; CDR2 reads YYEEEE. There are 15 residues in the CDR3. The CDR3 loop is CASSLETGGANEQFF. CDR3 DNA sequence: TGTGCCAGCAGCTTGGAAACGGGGGGAGCTAATGAGCAGTTCTTC.

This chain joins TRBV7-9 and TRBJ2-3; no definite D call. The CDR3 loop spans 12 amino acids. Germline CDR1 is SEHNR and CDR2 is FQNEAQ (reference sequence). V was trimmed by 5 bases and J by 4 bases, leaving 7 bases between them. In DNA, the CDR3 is TGTGCCAGCAGCCCAATTCCAGATACGCAGTATTTT. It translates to CASSPIPDTQYF.

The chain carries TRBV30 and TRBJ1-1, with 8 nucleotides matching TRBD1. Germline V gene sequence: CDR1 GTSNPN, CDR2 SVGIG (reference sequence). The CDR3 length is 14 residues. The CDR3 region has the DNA TGTGCTACGCTCAGGGGGCGAAGGGGTACTGAAGCTTTCTTT. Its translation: CATLRGRRGTEAFF.

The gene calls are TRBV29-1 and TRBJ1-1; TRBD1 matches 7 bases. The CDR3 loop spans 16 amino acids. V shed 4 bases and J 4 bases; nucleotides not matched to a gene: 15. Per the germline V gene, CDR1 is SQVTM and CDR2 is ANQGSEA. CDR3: CSVVGIQTDRPTEAFF. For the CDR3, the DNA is TGCAGCGTTGTAGGGATACAGACGGACAGGCCCACTGAAGCTTTCTTT.

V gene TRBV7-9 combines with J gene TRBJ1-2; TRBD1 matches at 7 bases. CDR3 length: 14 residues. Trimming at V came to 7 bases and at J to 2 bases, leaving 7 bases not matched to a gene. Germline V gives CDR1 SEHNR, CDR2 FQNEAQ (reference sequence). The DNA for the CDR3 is TGTGCCAGCACCGTCATACAGGGGAACTATGGCTACACCTTC. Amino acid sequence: CASTVIQGNYGYTF.

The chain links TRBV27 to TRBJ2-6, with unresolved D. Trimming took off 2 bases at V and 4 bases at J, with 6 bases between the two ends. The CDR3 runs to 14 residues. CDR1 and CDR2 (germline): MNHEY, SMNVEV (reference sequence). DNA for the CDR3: TGTGCCAGCAGTTTAAGGTCGGGGGCCAACGTCCTGACTTTC. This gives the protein CASSLRSGANVLTF. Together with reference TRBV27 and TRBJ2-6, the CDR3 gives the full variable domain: EAQVTQNPRYLITVTGKKLTVTCSQNMNHEYMSWYRQDPGLGLRQIYYSMNVEVTDKGDVPEGYKVSRKEKRNFPLILESPSPNQTSLYFCASSLRSGANVLTFGAGSRLTVL.

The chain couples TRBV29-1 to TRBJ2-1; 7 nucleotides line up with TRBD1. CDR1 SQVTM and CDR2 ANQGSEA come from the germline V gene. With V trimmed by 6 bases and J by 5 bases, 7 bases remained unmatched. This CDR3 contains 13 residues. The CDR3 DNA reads TGCAGCGTGCAGCAGGGGACAGACAATGAGCAGTTCTTC. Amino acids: CSVQQGTDNEQFF.

The CDR3 here is CASSLVYGPTGELFF. CDR3 sequence (DNA): TGTGCCAGCAGCTTAGTATACGGACCCACCGGGGAGCTGTTTTTT. The V gene is TRBV7-9, the J gene TRBJ2-2; D is ambiguous. V was pared by 1 base and J by 4 bases, with 10 bases between. CDR1 is SEHNR and CDR2 is FQNEAQ in the germline V gene (reference sequence). There are 15 residues in the CDR3.